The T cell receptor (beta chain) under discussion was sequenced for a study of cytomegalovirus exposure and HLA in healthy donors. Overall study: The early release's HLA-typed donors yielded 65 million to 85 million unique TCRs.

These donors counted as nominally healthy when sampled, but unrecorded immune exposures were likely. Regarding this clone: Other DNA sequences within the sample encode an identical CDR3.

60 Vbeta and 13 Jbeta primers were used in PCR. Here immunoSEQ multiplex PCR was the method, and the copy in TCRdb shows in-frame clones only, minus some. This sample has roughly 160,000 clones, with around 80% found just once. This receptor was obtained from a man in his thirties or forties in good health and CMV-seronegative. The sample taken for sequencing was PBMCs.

The CDR3 sequence: CSARRTGELFF. CDR3 nucleotides: TGCAGTGCCAGACGTACCGGGGAGCTGTTTTTT. This chain joins TRBV20-1 and TRBJ2-2; D remains unclear. The germline CDR1 and CDR2 sequences are DFQATT and SNEGSKA (reference sequence). V dropped 6 bases and J dropped 5 bases, with 7 bases sitting between them. The CDR3 consists of 11 residues.